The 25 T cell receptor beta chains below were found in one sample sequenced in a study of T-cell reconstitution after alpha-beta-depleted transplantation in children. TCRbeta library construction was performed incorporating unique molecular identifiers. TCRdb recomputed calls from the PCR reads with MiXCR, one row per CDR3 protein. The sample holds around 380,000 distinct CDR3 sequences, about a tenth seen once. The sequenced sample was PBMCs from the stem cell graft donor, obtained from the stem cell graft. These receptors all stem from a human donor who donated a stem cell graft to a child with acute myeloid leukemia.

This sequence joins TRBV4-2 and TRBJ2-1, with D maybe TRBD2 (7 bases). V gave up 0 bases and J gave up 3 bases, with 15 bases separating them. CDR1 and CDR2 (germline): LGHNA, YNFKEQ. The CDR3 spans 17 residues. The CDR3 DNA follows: TGTGCCAGCAGCCAAGATGGGGGGGCGGGAATCTACAATGAGCAGTTCTTC. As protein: CASSQDGGAGIYNEQFF.

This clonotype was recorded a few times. The CDR3 bases are TGCGCCAGCAGCTACGGGGACAGGGATCAGCCCCAGCATTTT. Residues: CASSYGDRDQPQHF. This chain links TRBV5-1 with TRBJ1-5; 9 bases are shared with TRBD1. J gave up 5 bases and V 3 bases, and 3 bases lay outside the gene matches. The CDR3 runs to 14 residues. The V gene's germline CDR1 is SGHRS and CDR2 YFSETQ.

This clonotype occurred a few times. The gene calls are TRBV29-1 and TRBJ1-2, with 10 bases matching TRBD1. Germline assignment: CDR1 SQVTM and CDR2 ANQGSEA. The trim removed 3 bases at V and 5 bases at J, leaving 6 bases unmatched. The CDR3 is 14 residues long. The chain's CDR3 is CSVDLGQGRYGYTF. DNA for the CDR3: TGCAGCGTTGACCTGGGACAGGGGAGGTATGGCTACACCTTC.

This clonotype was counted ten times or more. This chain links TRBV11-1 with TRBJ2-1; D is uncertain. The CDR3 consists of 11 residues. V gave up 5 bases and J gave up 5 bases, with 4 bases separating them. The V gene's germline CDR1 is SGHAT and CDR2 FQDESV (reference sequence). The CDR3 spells CASSRHNEQFF. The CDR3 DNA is TGTGCCAGCAGCCGTCACAATGAGCAGTTCTTC.

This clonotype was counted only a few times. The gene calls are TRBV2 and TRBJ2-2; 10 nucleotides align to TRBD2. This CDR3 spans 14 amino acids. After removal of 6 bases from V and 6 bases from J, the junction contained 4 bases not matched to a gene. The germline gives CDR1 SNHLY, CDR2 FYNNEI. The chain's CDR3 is CASRPGLAAGELFF. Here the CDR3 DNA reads TGTGCCAGCAGACCTGGACTAGCGGCCGGGGAGCTGTTTTTT. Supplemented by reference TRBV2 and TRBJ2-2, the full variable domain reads EPEVTQTPSHQVTQMGQEVILRCVPISNHLYFYWYRQILGQKVEFLVSFYNNEISEKSEIFDDQFSVERPDGSNFTLKIRSTKLEDSAMYFCASRPGLAAGELFFGEGSRLTVL.

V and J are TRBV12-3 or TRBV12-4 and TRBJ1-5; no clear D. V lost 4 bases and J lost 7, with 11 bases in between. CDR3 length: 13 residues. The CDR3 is CASSSNVGQPQHF. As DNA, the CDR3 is TGTGCCAGCAGTTCCAATGTAGGCCAGCCCCAGCATTTT.

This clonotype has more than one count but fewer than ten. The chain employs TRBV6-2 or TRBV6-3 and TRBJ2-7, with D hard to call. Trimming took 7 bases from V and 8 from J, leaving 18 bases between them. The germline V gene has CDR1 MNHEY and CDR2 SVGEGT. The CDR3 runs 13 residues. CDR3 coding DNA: TGTGCCAGCAAGGCCAGCGTTGGATGGAAGCAGTACTTC. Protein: CASKASVGWKQYF.

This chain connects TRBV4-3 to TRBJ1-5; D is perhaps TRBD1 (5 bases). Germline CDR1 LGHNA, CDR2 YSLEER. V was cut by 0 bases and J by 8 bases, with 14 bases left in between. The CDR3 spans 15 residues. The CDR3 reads CASSQDRGGREPQHF. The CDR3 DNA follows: TGCGCCAGCAGCCAAGATCGGGGGGGTCGGGAGCCCCAGCATTTT.

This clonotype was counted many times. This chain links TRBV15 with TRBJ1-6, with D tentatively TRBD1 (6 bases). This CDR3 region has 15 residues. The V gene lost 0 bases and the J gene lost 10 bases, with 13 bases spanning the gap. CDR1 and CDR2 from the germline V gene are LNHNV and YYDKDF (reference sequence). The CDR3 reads CATSRDSGAGSPLHF. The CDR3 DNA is TGTGCCACCAGCAGAGATTCAGGGGCCGGCTCACCCCTCCACTTT.

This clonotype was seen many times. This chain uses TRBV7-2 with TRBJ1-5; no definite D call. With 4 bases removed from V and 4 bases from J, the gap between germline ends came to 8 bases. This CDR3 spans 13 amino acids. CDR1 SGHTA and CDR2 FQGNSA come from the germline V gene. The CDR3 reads CASSYRHNQPQHF. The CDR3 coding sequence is TGTGCCAGCAGCTACAGACATAATCAGCCCCAGCATTTT.

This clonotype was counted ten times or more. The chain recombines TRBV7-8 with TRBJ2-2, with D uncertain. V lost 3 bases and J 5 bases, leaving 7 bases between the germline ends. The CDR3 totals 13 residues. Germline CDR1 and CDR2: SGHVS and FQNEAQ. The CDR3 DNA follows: TGTGCCAGCAGCTTCCTGAGAACCGGGGAGCTGTTTTTT. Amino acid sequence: CASSFLRTGELFF. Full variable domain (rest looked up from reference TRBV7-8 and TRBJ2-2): GAGVSQSPRYKVAKRGQDVALRCDPISGHVSLFWYQQALGQGPEFLTYFQNEAQLDKSGLPSDRFFAERPEGSVSTLKIQRTQQEDSAVYLCASSFLRTGELFFGEGSRLTVL.

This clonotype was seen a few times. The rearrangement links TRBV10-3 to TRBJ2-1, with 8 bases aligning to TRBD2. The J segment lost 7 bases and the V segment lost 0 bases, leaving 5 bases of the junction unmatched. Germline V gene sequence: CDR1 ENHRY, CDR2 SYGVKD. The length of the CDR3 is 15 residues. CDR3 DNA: TGTGCCATCAGTGAGTCCAGCGGGAGTGGTAATGAGCAGTTCTTC. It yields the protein CAISESSGSGNEQFF.

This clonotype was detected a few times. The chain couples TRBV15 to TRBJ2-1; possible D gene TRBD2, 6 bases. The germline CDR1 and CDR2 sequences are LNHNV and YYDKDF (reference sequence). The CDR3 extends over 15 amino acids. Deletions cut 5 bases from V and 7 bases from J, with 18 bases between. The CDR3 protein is CATSGGTPERNEQFF. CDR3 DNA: TGTGCCACCAGCGGCGGGACCCCCGAGAGGAATGAGCAGTTCTTC.

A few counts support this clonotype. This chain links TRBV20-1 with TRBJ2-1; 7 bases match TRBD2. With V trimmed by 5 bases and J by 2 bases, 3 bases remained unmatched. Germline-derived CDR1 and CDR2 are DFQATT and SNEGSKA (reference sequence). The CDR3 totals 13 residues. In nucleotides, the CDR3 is TGCAGTGCTGCGGGAGTTCCCTACAATGAGCAGTTCTTC. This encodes CSAAGVPYNEQFF.

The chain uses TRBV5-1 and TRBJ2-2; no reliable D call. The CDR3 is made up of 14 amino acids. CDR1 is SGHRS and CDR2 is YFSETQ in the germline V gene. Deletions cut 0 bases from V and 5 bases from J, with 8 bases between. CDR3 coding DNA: TGCGCCAGCAGCTTGGGAGATTGGACCGGGGAGCTGTTTTTT. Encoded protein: CASSLGDWTGELFF.

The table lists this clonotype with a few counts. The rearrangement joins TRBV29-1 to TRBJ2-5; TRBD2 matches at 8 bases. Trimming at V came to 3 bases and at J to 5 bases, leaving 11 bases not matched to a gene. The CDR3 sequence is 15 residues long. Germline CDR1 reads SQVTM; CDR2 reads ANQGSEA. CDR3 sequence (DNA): TGCAGCGTTGAGGACGGGAGGGCCAGAGGGGAGACCCAGTACTTC. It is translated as CSVEDGRARGETQYF.

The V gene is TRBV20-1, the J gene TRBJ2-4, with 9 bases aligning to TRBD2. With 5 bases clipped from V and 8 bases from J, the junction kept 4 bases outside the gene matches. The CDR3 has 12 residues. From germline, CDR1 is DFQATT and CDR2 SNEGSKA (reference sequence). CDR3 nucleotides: TGCAGTGCTTTAGCGGGGGAACACATTCAGTACTTC. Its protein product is CSALAGEHIQYF.

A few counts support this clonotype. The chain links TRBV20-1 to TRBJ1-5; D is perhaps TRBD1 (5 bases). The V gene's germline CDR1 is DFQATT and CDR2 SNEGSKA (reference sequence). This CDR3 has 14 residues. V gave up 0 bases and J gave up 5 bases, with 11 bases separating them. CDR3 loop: CSAREKGRDQPQHF. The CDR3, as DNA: TGCAGTGCTAGAGAGAAGGGACGAGATCAGCCCCAGCATTTT.

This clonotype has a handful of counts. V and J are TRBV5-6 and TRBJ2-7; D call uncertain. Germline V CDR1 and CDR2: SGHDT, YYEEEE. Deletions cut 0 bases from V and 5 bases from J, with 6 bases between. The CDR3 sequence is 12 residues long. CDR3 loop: CASSLGWNEQYF. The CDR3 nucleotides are TGTGCCAGCAGCTTGGGATGGAACGAGCAGTACTTC.

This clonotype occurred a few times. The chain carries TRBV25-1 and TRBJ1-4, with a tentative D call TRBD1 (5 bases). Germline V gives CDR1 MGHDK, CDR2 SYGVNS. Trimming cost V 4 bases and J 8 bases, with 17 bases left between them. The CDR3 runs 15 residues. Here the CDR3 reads CASSGVSGSAEKLFF. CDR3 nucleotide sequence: TGTGCCAGCAGTGGGGTTTCAGGGTCTGCGGAAAAACTGTTTTTT.

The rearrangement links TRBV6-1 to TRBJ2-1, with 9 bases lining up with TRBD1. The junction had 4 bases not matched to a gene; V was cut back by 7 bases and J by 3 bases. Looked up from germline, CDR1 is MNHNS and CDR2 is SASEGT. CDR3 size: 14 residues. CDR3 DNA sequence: TGTGCCAGCACCCGACAGGGGGTCTACAATGAGCAGTTCTTC. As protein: CASTRQGVYNEQFF.

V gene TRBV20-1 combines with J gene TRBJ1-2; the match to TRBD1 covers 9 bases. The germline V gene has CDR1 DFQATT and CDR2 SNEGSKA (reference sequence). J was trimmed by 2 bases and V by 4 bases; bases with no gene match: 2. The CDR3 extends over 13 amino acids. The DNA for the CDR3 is TGCAGTGCTACAGGACAGGGGAACTATGGCTACACCTTC. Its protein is CSATGQGNYGYTF.

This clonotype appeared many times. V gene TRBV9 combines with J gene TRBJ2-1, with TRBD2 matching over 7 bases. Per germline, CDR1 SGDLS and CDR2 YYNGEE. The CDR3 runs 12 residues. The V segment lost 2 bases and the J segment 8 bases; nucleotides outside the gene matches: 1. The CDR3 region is CASSVRGDEQFF. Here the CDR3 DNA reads TGTGCCAGCAGCGTTCGGGGGGATGAGCAGTTCTTC.

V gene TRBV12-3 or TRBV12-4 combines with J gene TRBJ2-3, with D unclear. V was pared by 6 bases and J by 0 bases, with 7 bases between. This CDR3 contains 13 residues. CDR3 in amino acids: CASRGQSTDTQYF. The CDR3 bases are TGTGCCAGCAGAGGGCAAAGCACAGATACGCAGTATTTT.

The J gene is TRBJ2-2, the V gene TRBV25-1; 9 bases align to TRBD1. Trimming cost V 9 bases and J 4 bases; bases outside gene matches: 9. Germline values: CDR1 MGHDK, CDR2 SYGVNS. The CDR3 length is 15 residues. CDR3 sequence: CASFGQGTGTGELFF. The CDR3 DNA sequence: TGTGCCAGTTTCGGACAGGGGACGGGCACCGGGGAGCTGTTTTTT.